The 20 T cell receptor beta chains given below trace back to one sample, sequenced in a study of blood T cell repertoires in COVID-19. The assay was immunoSEQ multiplex PCR, and TCRdb's table has in-frame clones only and misses some. The data show 110,000 to 150,000 clones, under 80% seen once. Material: peripheral blood. All receptors derive from a man aged 55 to 70 with acute or convalescent COVID-19.

This clone has ten or more counts. This rearrangement joins TRBV20-1 to TRBJ1-2; D is undetermined. The length of the CDR3 is 9 residues. V was shortened by 3 bases and J by 9 bases, with 5 bases between the two germline ends. Germline-derived CDR1 and CDR2 are DFQATT and SNEGSKA (reference sequence). In DNA form, the CDR3 reads TGCAGTGCTAGTATTAGCTACACCTTC. This translates into CSASISYTF.

The chain links TRBV11-1 to TRBJ2-7, with D possibly matching TRBD1 (6 bases). Trimming removed 3 bases from V and 5 bases from J, with 11 bases in between. The CDR3 sequence is 13 residues long. The V gene's germline CDR1 is SGHAT and CDR2 FQDESV (reference sequence). This CDR3 reads CASSLNRVHEQYF. The CDR3 DNA is TGTGCCAGCAGCTTGAACAGGGTACACGAGCAGTACTTC.

V gene TRBV21-1 combines with J gene TRBJ2-4; the table calls TRBD2, which could not be checked here. TRBV21-1 represents a pseudogene. This CDR3 is built from 23 residues. Here the CDR3 DNA reads TGTGCCAGCAGCAAAGCCCAGGCGAAGACTAGCGGGAGGGTCAGGTTGGCCAAAAACATTCAGTACTTC. It yields the protein CASSKAQAKTSGRVRLAKNIQYF.

Notes on this clone: Since a much larger clone is just one base distant, this may be a read error. The chain joins TRBV6-5 to TRBJ2-5; no definite D call. Looked up from germline, CDR1 is MNHEY and CDR2 is SVGAGI. This CDR3 is 11 amino acids long. Trimming shortened V by 6 bases and J by 5 bases, and 7 bases separated the two germline ends. The CDR3 sequence: CASSPGETQYF. CDR3 sequence (DNA): TGTGCCAGCAGCCCCGGGGAGACCCAGTACTTC.

The chain links TRBV5-6 to TRBJ2-1; D ambiguous. Germline loops: CDR1 SGHDT, CDR2 YYEEEE. The V end lost 1 base, the J end lost 10 bases, and 12 bases lay between the germline ends. The length of the CDR3 is 13 residues. The CDR3 loop reads CASSLPSLREQFF. The CDR3 region has the DNA TGTGCCAGCAGCTTGCCTTCTCTGAGGGAGCAGTTCTTC.

The chain has TRBV10-1 and TRBJ1-1; D uncertain. This CDR3 has 15 residues. CDR1 is WNHNN and CDR2 is SYGVQD in the germline V gene (reference sequence). The V gene lost 0 bases and the J gene lost 3 bases, with 11 bases spanning the gap. In DNA, the CDR3 is TGCGCCAGCAGTGAGTCTGTACGCGGGGACACTGAAGCTTTCTTT. This codes for CASSESVRGDTEAFF.

The genes are TRBV5-4 and TRBJ2-3, with D perhaps TRBD1 (5 bases). This CDR3 comprises 13 residues. Germline V gene lookup returns CDR1 SGHNT and CDR2 YYREEE (reference sequence). Deletions cut 4 bases from V and 5 bases from J, with 11 bases between. This CDR3 is CASSTSGIDTQYF. CDR3 coding DNA: TGTGCCAGCAGCACCTCAGGGATAGATACGCAGTATTTT. Filled out from reference TRBV5-4 and TRBJ2-3, the complete variable domain reads ETGVTQSPTHLIKTRGQQVTLRCSSQSGHNTVSWYQQALGQGPQFIFQYYREEENGRGNFPPRFSGLQFPNYSSELNVNALELDDSALYLCASSTSGIDTQYFGPGTRLTVL.

The V call is TRBV11-3, the J call TRBJ2-3; possible D gene TRBD1, 6 bases. V was cut by 5 bases and J by 8 bases, with 14 bases left in between. This CDR3 has 13 residues. Germline CDR1 and CDR2: SGHNT and YENEEA. CDR3 nucleotide sequence: TGTGCCAGCAGCCTTTCCATACAGGGTACGCAGTATTTT. Translation: CASSLSIQGTQYF. Drawing the rest from reference TRBV11-3 and TRBJ2-3, the complete variable domain is EAGVVQSPRYKIIEKKQPVAFWCNPISGHNTLYWYLQNLGQGPELLIRYENEEAVDDSQLPKDRFSAERLKGVDSTLKIQPAELGDSAVYLCASSLSIQGTQYFGPGTRLTVL.

The rearrangement uses TRBV5-1 and TRBJ2-1, with 9 positions matching TRBD1. The CDR3 runs to 14 residues. Trimming at V came to 4 bases and at J to 7 bases, leaving 6 bases not matched to a gene. Germline V gene data show CDR1 as SGHRS and CDR2 as YFSETQ. The CDR3 nucleotides are TGCGCCAGCAGCAGGGGACAGGGTCATAATGAGCAGTTCTTC. The encoded protein is CASSRGQGHNEQFF. Full variable domain (remainder filled in from reference TRBV5-1 and TRBJ2-1): KAGVTQTPRYLIKTRGQQVTLSCSPISGHRSVSWYQQTPGQGLQFLFEYFSETQRNKGNFPGRFSGRQFSNSRSEMNVSTLELGDSALYLCASSRGQGHNEQFFGPGTRLTVL.

This chain uses TRBV6-5 with TRBJ2-7, with TRBD1 matching 10 bases. V was clipped by 4 bases and J by 7 bases; unmatched bases: 7. The CDR3 is 14 amino acids. Per germline, CDR1 MNHEY and CDR2 SVGAGI. The CDR3 DNA follows: TGTGCCAGCAGTTCCCCGGGACAGGGGCCAGAGCAGTACTTC. Translated: CASSSPGQGPEQYF.

V and J are TRBV11-2 and TRBJ2-6; D is possibly TRBD2 (5 bases). Germline values: CDR1 SGHAT, CDR2 FQNNGV. The CDR3 is 15 amino acids. Trimming removed 1 base from V and 4 bases from J, with 8 bases in between. As DNA, the CDR3 is TGTGCCAGCAGCTTAGGTGGGAGAGGGGCCAACGTCCTGACTTTC. It translates to CASSLGGRGANVLTF.

V usage is TRBV29-1 and J usage is TRBJ1-2; 10 bases line up with TRBD1. The CDR3 covers 14 residues. The V gene's germline CDR1 is SQVTM and CDR2 ANQGSEA. The ends lost 7 bases at V and 3 bases at J; junction bases unmatched: 8. CDR3 coding DNA: TGCAGCGCGGGCCCGGGACAGGGGCACTATGGCTACACCTTC. Its translation is CSAGPGQGHYGYTF.

The V call is TRBV28, the J call TRBJ2-7, with 7 bases that match TRBD1. Trimming at V came to 7 bases and at J to 0 bases, leaving 6 bases not matched to a gene. Germline V lookup: CDR1 MDHEN, CDR2 SYDVKM. The CDR3 spans 14 residues. CDR3 region: CASMGPGGSYEQYF. CDR3 bases: TGTGCCAGCATGGGGCCAGGGGGCTCCTACGAGCAGTACTTC.

The count of this clone is one. V usage is TRBV6-5 and J usage is TRBJ1-1; the D gene is possibly TRBD1 (6 bases). Trimming removed 10 bases from V and 5 bases from J, with 20 bases in between. This CDR3 is 14 amino acids long. CDR1 is MNHEY, CDR2 SVGAGI, per germline. The CDR3 reads CATYRVQGGTEAFF. CDR3 sequence (DNA): TGTGCCACCTACAGGGTTCAGGGTGGGACTGAAGCTTTCTTT.

This chain joins TRBV3-1 (or the pseudogene TRBV3-2) and TRBJ2-5; 7 bases match TRBD1. Trimming at V came to 2 bases and at J to 5 bases, leaving 5 bases not matched to a gene. This CDR3 is built from 14 residues. Germline V gene data show CDR1 as LGHDT and CDR2 as YNNKEL (reference sequence). The CDR3 nucleotides read TGTGCCAGCAGCCAATTGACAGGGTGGGAGACCCAGTACTTC. Residues: CASSQLTGWETQYF.

The chain couples TRBV25-1 to TRBJ1-1; unclear D gene. The V end was cut by 3 bases, the J end by 0 bases, with 8 bases between. The CDR3 runs 14 residues. Germline CDR1 is MGHDK and CDR2 is SYGVNS. CDR3 sequence (DNA): TGTGCCAGCAGTGATCCGTACATGAACACTGAAGCTTTCTTT. As protein: CASSDPYMNTEAFF.

The chain employs TRBV6-5 and TRBJ1-6; TRBD1 aligns across 7 bases. Looked up from germline, CDR1 is MNHEY and CDR2 is SVGAGI. The CDR3 runs 14 residues. The junction had 9 bases not matched to a gene; V was cut back by 6 bases and J by 10 bases. The CDR3 sequence: CASSQQGWESPLHF. CDR3 in DNA: TGTGCCAGCAGCCAACAGGGGTGGGAATCACCCCTCCACTTT.

Only a few counts were recorded for this clone. This chain connects TRBV18 to TRBJ2-7; a weak D match, TRBD1 (5 bases). V was pared by 6 bases and J by 0 bases, with 9 bases between. This CDR3 region has 13 residues. Looked up from germline, CDR1 is KGHSH and CDR2 is LQKENI. The CDR3 region is CASSSRDSYEQYF. DNA for the CDR3: TGTGCCAGCTCTTCCAGGGACTCCTACGAGCAGTACTTC.

The chain employs TRBV10-1 and TRBJ2-7; 9 bases are a match to TRBD1. Per the germline V gene, CDR1 is WNHNN and CDR2 is SYGVQD (reference sequence). CDR3 length: 14 amino acids. J lost 4 bases, V lost 6 bases, and 7 bases had no gene match. CDR3 amino acids: CASSRDRDSYEQYF. In DNA, the CDR3 is TGCGCCAGCAGCAGGGACAGGGATTCATACGAGCAGTACTTC.

This clone showed up just once. The V gene is TRBV6-6, the J gene TRBJ2-2; maybe TRBD1 (5 bases). The CDR3 is 14 amino acids. V was shortened by 7 bases and J by 7 bases, with 16 bases between the two germline ends. Germline loops: CDR1 MNHNY, CDR2 SVGAGI (reference sequence). CDR3 DNA: TGTGCCAGCACCAATACTTGGGGCGGCGGGGAGCTGTTTTTT. Translating it yields CASTNTWGGGELFF.